The 18 T cell receptor beta chains below all came from one sample that was sequenced in a study of PD-L1 blockade in urothelial cancer. Using immunoSEQ multiplex PCR, the repertoire was profiled, and TCRdb retains in-frame clones only, with some absent. The table records around 66,000 clones, 88% of them present only once. Sample time point: peripheral blood 6 weeks after treatment start. Source: PBMCs, taken around atezolizumab (anti-PD-L1) treatment. Every receptor here comes from a man aged 60-69 years with urothelial cancer.

J is TRBJ2-7 and V is TRBV19; a weak D match, TRBD1 (5 bases). Germline V gene data show CDR1 as LNHDA and CDR2 as SQIVND (reference sequence). The CDR3 length is 14 residues. V was cut by 6 bases and J by 2 bases, with 14 bases left in between. CDR3 sequence: CASSRQRDTYEQYF. CDR3 nucleotide sequence: TGTGCCAGTAGCCGACAGCGCGACACCTACGAGCAGTACTTC.

The chain employs TRBV2 and TRBJ2-7, with 7 bases identical to TRBD1. Trimming removed 6 bases from V and 6 bases from J; junction bases left unmatched: 11. This CDR3 comprises 14 residues. Germline-derived CDR1 and CDR2 are SNHLY and FYNNEI. CDR3 loop: CASRTGLLTAEQYF. Written as DNA, the CDR3 is TGTGCCAGCAGGACAGGGCTTCTTACGGCCGAGCAGTACTTC.

The V and J genes are TRBV7-9 and TRBJ1-5; 12 bases are a match to TRBD1. Losses at the gene ends were 7 bases for V and 2 bases for J; bases not matched to a gene: 9. This CDR3 contains 17 residues. Germline V gene lookup returns CDR1 SEHNR and CDR2 FQNEAQ (reference sequence). The CDR3 region has the DNA TGTGCCAGCACCTGGGGGGACAGGGGGCTTGGCAATCAGCCCCAGCATTTT. Amino acid sequence: CASTWGDRGLGNQPQHF.

CDR3 sequence: CASSLLAGKGTDTQYF. For the CDR3, the DNA is TGTGCCAGCAGCCTTCTTGCGGGCAAAGGGACAGATACGCAGTATTTT. The chain recombines TRBV4-2 with TRBJ2-3; D might be TRBD2 (5 bases). Trimming shortened V by 4 bases and J by 3 bases, and 17 bases separated the two germline ends. Looked up from germline, CDR1 is LGHNA and CDR2 is YNFKEQ. This CDR3 is built from 16 residues.

Only one count was recorded for this clone. This CDR3 is CASSPGAGSYEQYF. The CDR3 DNA follows: TGTGCCAGCAGTCCGGGAGCTGGATCCTACGAGCAGTACTTC. The rearrangement links TRBV21-1 to TRBJ2-7; whether TRBD2, the table's D call, matches the DNA was not checked. TRBV21-1 is described as a pseudogene. The CDR3 loop spans 14 amino acids.

The table lists this clone with a count of one. This chain joins TRBV2 and TRBJ1-2; TRBD1 aligns across 8 bases. Losses at the gene ends were 11 bases for V and 2 bases for J; bases not matched to a gene: 10. This CDR3 comprises 14 residues. Germline V gene data show CDR1 as SNHLY and CDR2 as FYNNEI. CDR3 sequence reads: CALSTGGLNYGYTF. In DNA form, the CDR3 reads TGTGCCCTCTCCACAGGGGGTTTGAACTATGGCTACACCTTC.

The chain is built from TRBV5-8 and TRBJ2-1; possible D gene TRBD1, 6 bases. Trimming pared 1 base from V and 9 bases from J, leaving 17 bases between. Germline CDR1 reads SGHTS; CDR2 reads YDEGEE. This CDR3 is 15 amino acids long. Written as DNA, the CDR3 is TGTGCCAGCAGCTTGTGGAAGGGGGATACAAGTGAGCAGTTCTTC. Translated, it gives CASSLWKGDTSEQFF.

This clone was detected a few times. The genes are TRBV7-9 and TRBJ1-1; 8 positions agree with TRBD1. There are 15 residues in the CDR3. V was pared by 5 bases and J by 2 bases, with 7 bases of the junction left unmatched. Germline V gene data show CDR1 as SEHNR and CDR2 as FQNEAQ (reference sequence). CDR3 DNA: TGTGCCAGCAGCCCTCGGACAGGGTCAAACACTGAAGCTTTCTTT. Its translation is CASSPRTGSNTEAFF.

This clone was counted only a few times. The rearrangement uses TRBV4-2 and TRBJ2-1; D might be TRBD1 (5 bases). Trimming took 0 bases from V and 5 from J, leaving 11 bases between them. Per germline, CDR1 LGHNA and CDR2 YNFKEQ. The CDR3 is 15 residues long. CDR3 nucleotides: TGTGCCAGCAGCCAAGATCTGGGGCCCCACAATGAGCAGTTCTTC. Translated, it gives CASSQDLGPHNEQFF.

J is TRBJ2-2 and V is TRBV7-9, with 11 nucleotides matching TRBD2. V lost 2 bases, J lost 1 base, and 3 bases stayed unmatched. Germline lookup yields CDR1 SEHNR and CDR2 FQNEAQ (reference sequence). This CDR3 contains 17 residues. In DNA, the CDR3 is TGTGCCAGCAGCTTACCCGGACTAGCGGGGAACACCGGGGAGCTGTTTTTT. Translation gives CASSLPGLAGNTGELFF.

The chain recombines TRBV5-1 with TRBJ2-7, with a weak D call TRBD1 (5 bases). V shed 0 bases and J shed 4 bases, with 11 bases lying between them. Germline V lookup: CDR1 SGHRS, CDR2 YFSETQ. This CDR3 is 14 amino acids long. CDR3 nucleotide sequence: TGCGCCAGCAGCTTGGCGTCAGGGTCATACGAGCAGTACTTC. As protein: CASSLASGSYEQYF.

This chain uses TRBV5-5 with TRBJ1-4; a possible D gene is TRBD1 (5 bases). This CDR3 is built from 18 residues. Germline V gives CDR1 SGHKS, CDR2 YYEKEE (reference sequence). V was pared by 0 bases and J by 0 bases, with 15 bases between. The DNA for the CDR3 is TGTGCCAGCAGCTTGGAGGCGGGACCCCGCGCAACTAATGAAAAACTGTTTTTT. The encoded protein is CASSLEAGPRATNEKLFF.

This clone was detected only once. The chain couples TRBV19 to TRBJ1-2; 7 bases map to TRBD1. This CDR3 region has 13 residues. V dropped 9 bases and J dropped 3; count of bases not matched to a gene: 7. Germline CDR1 reads LNHDA; CDR2 reads SQIVND (reference sequence). The CDR3 sequence: CASREGTDYGYTF. CDR3 DNA: TGTGCCAGCCGCGAAGGGACAGACTATGGCTACACCTTC.

V usage is TRBV18 and J usage is TRBJ1-2; D is uncertain. Trimming removed 3 bases from V and 5 bases from J, with 16 bases in between. CDR3 size: 15 residues. The germline CDR1 and CDR2 sequences are KGHSH and LQKENI. The CDR3 sequence: CASSPSGYSQYGYTF. CDR3 in DNA: TGTGCCAGCTCACCTTCCGGCTACAGCCAATATGGCTACACCTTC.

The gene calls are TRBV27 and TRBJ2-7; maybe TRBD2 (6 bases). CDR3 size: 18 residues. Trimming removed 2 bases from V and 7 bases from J, with 27 bases in between. Germline V gives CDR1 MNHEY, CDR2 SMNVEV (reference sequence). This CDR3 reads CASSLRPPAPGLAREQYF. In DNA, the CDR3 is TGTGCCAGCAGTTTAAGGCCCCCCGCCCCGGGTCTAGCGAGAGAGCAGTACTTC.

V gene TRBV19 combines with J gene TRBJ1-2; D call uncertain. CDR3 length: 12 amino acids. Germline CDR1 and CDR2: LNHDA and SQIVND (reference sequence). The V gene lost 9 bases and the J gene lost 9 bases, with 17 bases spanning the gap. The CDR3: CASKGAVGSYTF. In nucleotides, the CDR3 is TGTGCCAGCAAGGGAGCGGTCGGAAGCTACACCTTC.

This chain connects TRBV29-1 to TRBJ1-1, with TRBD1 identical over 9 bases. The J segment lost 1 base and the V segment lost 4 bases, leaving 1 base of the junction unmatched. Germline-derived CDR1 and CDR2 are SQVTM and ANQGSEA. This CDR3 region has 13 residues. For the CDR3, the DNA is TGCAGCGTTGGACAGGGGGGGAACACTGAAGCTTTCTTT. Residues: CSVGQGGNTEAFF.

This sequence joins TRBV18 and TRBJ1-3; D may be TRBD1 (5 bases). The V end lost 1 base, the J end lost 0 bases, and 16 bases lay between the germline ends. There are 18 residues in the CDR3. Looked up from germline, CDR1 is KGHSH and CDR2 is LQKENI. DNA for the CDR3: TGTGCCAGCTCACCACGATCCCCGGCGGGGGACTCTGGAAACACCATATATTTT. It is translated as CASSPRSPAGDSGNTIYF. Full variable domain (outside the CDR3, taken from reference TRBV18 and TRBJ1-3): NAGVMQNPRHLVRRRGQEARLRCSPMKGHSHVYWYRQLPEEGLKFMVYLQKENIIDESGMPKERFSAEFPKEGPSILRIQQVVRGDSAAYFCASSPRSPAGDSGNTIYFGEGSWLTVV.